This is a list of T cell receptor beta chains from one sample in a study of blood T cell repertoires in COVID-19. TCRdb's copy holds only in-frame clones and misses some; the assay was immunoSEQ multiplex PCR. The table lists a few hundred thousand clones, 75% to 90% of them singletons, with over 3% in the top ten. The sequencing input was PBMCs or T cells enriched from blood (not recorded which). Receptors originate from a woman between 35 and 50 years old who had been exposed to COVID-19. Both conserved end residues are part of each CDR3. D genes are given only for firm matches.

cdr3_length: 17
j_call: TRBJ1-1
v_call: TRBV28
d_call: TRBD1
cdr3_nt: TGTGCCAGCAGTCTAACGCAGGGGGTCGGAGCTTACACTGAAGCTTTCTTT
cdr3_aa: CASSLTQGVGAYTEAFF

cdr3_length: 18
j_call: TRBJ1-2
v_call: TRBV15
d_call: -
cdr3_nt: TGTGCCACCAGCAGAGAAGACACAGCAACCCACCTCCGCTATGGCTACACCTTC
cdr3_aa: CATSREDTATHLRYGYTF

cdr3_length: 16
j_call: TRBJ2-5
v_call: TRBV11-2
d_call: -
cdr3_nt: TGTGCCAGCAGCTTAGAATTGCTAGCTGGACAAGAGACCCAGTACTTC
cdr3_aa: CASSLELLAGQETQYF

cdr3_length: 12
j_call: TRBJ1-2
v_call: TRBV5-8
d_call: -
cdr3_nt: TGTGCCAGCAGCTTGATCGGGTATGGCTACACCTTC
cdr3_aa: CASSLIGYGYTF

cdr3_length: 16
j_call: TRBJ1-2
v_call: TRBV4-1
d_call: TRBD1
cdr3_nt: TGCGCCAGCAGCCAAGGACCGGGACAGGGAACTTATGGCTACACCTTC
cdr3_aa: CASSQGPGQGTYGYTF

cdr3_length: 15
j_call: TRBJ1-2
v_call: TRBV28
d_call: TRBD1
cdr3_nt: TGTGCCAGCAGTATCCTTAACAGGGGAGACTATGGCTACACCTTC
cdr3_aa: CASSILNRGDYGYTF

cdr3_length: 17
j_call: TRBJ2-1
v_call: TRBV5-5
d_call: -
cdr3_nt: TGTGCCAGCAGCTTGGCCGGGACACCAAGCTCCTACAATGAGCAGTTCTTC
cdr3_aa: CASSLAGTPSSYNEQFF

cdr3_length: 15
j_call: TRBJ2-3
v_call: TRBV25-1
d_call: -
cdr3_nt: TGTGCCAGCAGTCCCCCCGGGAACCCCTGGGATACGCAGTATTTT
cdr3_aa: CASSPPGNPWDTQYF

cdr3_length: 14
j_call: TRBJ2-1
v_call: TRBV10-3
d_call: TRBD1
cdr3_nt: TGTGCCATCAGCAGGACAGGGGATGCCAATGAGCAGTTCTTC
cdr3_aa: CAISRTGDANEQFF

cdr3_length: 14
j_call: TRBJ1-2
v_call: TRBV6-1
d_call: -
cdr3_nt: TGTGCCAGCAGTGAACTGGCAACTAACTATGGCTACACCTTC
cdr3_aa: CASSELATNYGYTF

cdr3_length: 17
j_call: TRBJ1-1
v_call: TRBV7-8
d_call: TRBD1
cdr3_nt: TGTGCCAGCAGCGGGGGAGCCGGGACAGGGCAATACACTGAAGCTTTCTTT
cdr3_aa: CASSGGAGTGQYTEAFF

cdr3_length: 13
j_call: TRBJ2-1
v_call: TRBV30
d_call: -
cdr3_nt: TGTGCCTGTGATAGCGGATTCTACAATGAGCAGTTCTTC
cdr3_aa: CACDSGFYNEQFF